This T cell receptor beta chain was profiled in a study of response to subunit inactivated influenza vaccine. The study's findings and limits: New T cells are recruited in small numbers by each seasonal influenza vaccination, according to the authors' suggestion.

Germline loops: CDR1 SGHVS, CDR2 FNYEAQ. CDR3 length: 14 amino acids. Trimming took 1 base from V and 6 from J, leaving 10 bases between them. MiXCR, run by TCRdb on the RT-PCR reads, gives a single entry per CDR3 protein. The sample lists around 760,000 distinct CDR3 sequences; about 15% were seen once. Points on this clonotype: No antigen is known for it.

The rearrangement joins TRBV7-6 to TRBJ2-1; tentative D call: TRBD2 (6 bases). The material was PBMCs from blood, obtained 14 days before vaccination. This sequence originates from a man aged 50 or older who received an inactivated influenza vaccine. The CDR3 sequence: CASSLERLGNEQFF. The DNA for the CDR3 is TGTGCCAGCAGCTTAGAAAGACTAGGCAATGAGCAGTTCTTC.